The entry below gives a single T cell receptor (beta chain) sequence along with its context. The target of this receptor is not known. No per-base quality is available; no much larger clone lies one base away. After removal of 5 bases from V and 6 bases from J, the junction retains 8 bases not matched to a gene. CDR1 is given as SNHLY and CDR2 as FYNNEI, both from the germline V gene. From cysteine to phenylalanine, the CDR3 is 14 amino acids long. This entry keeps only the CDR3 DNA: 42 bases, framed from base 1. This sample was included in a study of blood T cell repertoires in COVID-19 (dated by TCRdb to the early 2020s). Background for the entire study: Samples covering the acute and convalescent phases of COVID-19 were provided by collaborators in the United States, Italy and Spain. Deeply sampled blood TCRbeta repertoires from subjects exposed to, actively infected with, or recovered from COVID-19 were included in the dataset. The material from the prospective study consisted of cDNA or gDNA derived from T cells, B-cell-depleted T cells, or PBMCs. The repertoires were released in a freely available public database meant as a resource for research on the immune response to SARS-CoV-2. The samples were drawn from two sources: the first 160 participants of the ongoing ImmuneRACE study, and 1,000 to 1,500 subjects contributed by 6 global collaborators. HLA class I and class II types, where available, came from metadata supplied by the sample provider rather than from assay-based typing. Nearly every sample came with metadata listing a de-identified subject ID, COVID-19 status, age in years and sex.

General study outcomes and caveats: How much clinical and demographic metadata was included differed by source and by participant, and the metadata was provided uncurated.

TCRbeta CDR3 regions were amplified from genomic DNA by means of the immunoSEQ Assay, a bias-controlled multiplex PCR. The authors' pipeline ran thus. The number of nucleated cells in each sample was estimated from the amplification of reference gene primers within the assay. To quantify the absolute abundance of each unique TCRbeta CDR3 rearrangement, sequence reads were collapsed and filtered. For each sample, productive Simpson clonality was calculated by taking the square root of Simpson's diversity index across productive rearrangements. Here the immuneACCESS table is served through TCRdb, limited to in-frame sequences with V and J called. Missing clones are a known gap in these copies; in checked studies unresolved V genes cover under half, and the rest lacks a known reason. V and J calls and clone size are as listed in that table; D and trimming were resolved from the DNA. A total of roughly 37,000 clones appear in this sample, 60% to 85% of them only once. The ten largest clones capture less than 2.5% of the sample.

Collaborating institutions collected whole blood in K2EDTA tubes following their own protocols. Collaborator samples were shipped for TCRbeta analysis as frozen whole blood, isolated PBMCs, or DNA extracted from either sample type. The sample taken for sequencing was peripheral blood. This clonotype was obtained from a man in his sixties with active COVID-19. Recombination joined TRBV2 with TRBJ1-1; TRBD1 aligns with 8 central bases. The CDR3 is CASSSTGAWAEAFF. The DNA sequence is given as TGTGCCAGCAGTTCGACAGGGGCATGGGCTGAAGCTTTCTTT.